One T cell receptor (beta chain) is described in this entry. What this receptor recognizes is not known. Base-call qualities are not available, and no considerably larger clone is one nucleotide away. The junction shows trimming of 4 bases on V and 3 bases on J, and the gene matches do not reach 8 bases of it. As encoded in the germline V gene, CDR1 is SQVTM while CDR2 is ANQGSEA. From the cysteine up to the phenylalanine, the CDR3 has a length of 14 residues. The CDR3 DNA has 42 bases and is translated from base 1. This entry belongs to a study of long-term antiretroviral therapy in people with HIV (dated by TCRdb to between 2022 and 2023). Describing the broader study: The earliest samples were collected approximately a decade before the 2015 WHO recommendation for immediate ART, a period when ART was typically delayed until CD4 counts fell. From some 33 adults with confirmed HIV infection, the cohort provided approximately 190 cryopreserved PBMC samples, gathered serially across a mean of around six years (range 1-12). Of the approximately 30 participants with HIV, 10 to 11 were female. Test extractions of a monoclonal T-cell line alongside some 36 polyclonal samples showed no cross-contamination during QIAcube processing. This retrospective serial study examined whether starting ART and sustained HIV suppression were associated with changes in the composition and diversity of the TRB repertoire in peripheral blood. Paper-wide results and their limitations: Because pre-ART samples had limited cell numbers, profiling was done on unsorted PBMC rather than on sorted CD4+ and CD8+ T cells. Owing to limited PBMC availability, only the TCR beta chain was sequenced, without alpha chain pairing. CDR3 length ranges in HIV repertoires were narrower than in controls, and network structure suggested an antigen-experienced repertoire with only a slight naive shift after ART. Expanded TRB clones identified before ART initiation dominated the repertoire across all time points, though the dominance fluctuated and decreased in many PLHIV after ART. The samples span the years 2004 to 2017, and the ART regimens used may be less effective than current regimens. No data were available on ART adherence, viral resistance or therapy changes, limiting inferences about post-ART repertoire changes. A significant increase in TRB diversity was found to be associated with ART initiation, although TRB diversity was observed to remain significantly below that of transplant donor controls even after long-term ART.

To be included, a participant needed at least one PBMC sample from before ART initiation plus at least two post-ART samples. Every participant with HIV received treatment in the United States of America. Before DNA extraction, cryopreserved samples of 1-10 million PBMC were thawed and washed. At the time of the earliest PBMC sample, participants with HIV were aged between roughly 23 and 60 years. PBMC samples were contributed by each participant from 1-4 timepoints before ART initiation and 2-8 timepoints after ART initiation, with a median of 7 samples. Serial HIV viral load, CD4+ T-cell count, ART history and demographic data were obtained for every participant. A Qiagen kit on a QIAcube was used to extract genomic DNA from unsorted PBMC, with samples processed in batches of 12. The immunoSEQ hsTCRB v3.0 assay was used at survey level resolution to sequence the TRB variable region. The target sequencing depth for TRB was 40,000-50,000 T-cell genomes per sample. Pooled TRB libraries were sequenced on an Illumina MiSeq with a v3 150-cycle kit. In the source study's methods: Analysis of repertoires was carried out in R inside a reproducible Nextflow workflow spanning QC, data transformation and analysis. Custom analyses were implemented in LymphoSeq2, an R package for AIRR-Seq data exploration. A handful of samples yielding fewer than 5000 total TRB sequences were excluded, leaving 188 analyzed HIV repertoires. Among the 188 retained HIV repertoires, 55 to 65 were collected before ART initiation and 120 to 130 were collected after ART initiation. Repertoires were downsampled to 5000 TRB nucleotide sequences, with summary statistics averaged over 100 downsampling iterations. Only TRB sequences with CDR3 regions of at least seven amino acids were retained for analysis. A Shannon entropy-derived clonality score and the Gini coefficient were used to measure diversity. In the repertoire networks, any two of the top 5000 CDR3 amino acid sequences were connected whenever the two sequences differed by an edit distance of one. For TRB CDR3 amino acid sequences, GLIPH2 was used to predict antigen specificity groups and MHC restriction. Known CMV, EBV, HIV or tissue antigen associations were flagged by matching CDR3 amino acid sequences against VDJdb and McPAS-TCR. Pre-ART, post-ART and control groups were compared with Wilcoxon signed-rank tests and Holm-Bonferroni correction. The table was pulled from immuneACCESS by TCRdb, which kept in-frame rearrangements only. Such tables lose some clones; where checked, under half of the loss comes from unresolved V genes, and the rest has no known cause. Clonal size and the V and J genes are those of that table, whereas D and trimming came from the DNA. Within this sample are 35,000 to 40,000 clones, with roughly 76% of them counted one time only. Together, the top ten hold over 4% of the sample.

This receptor chain uses TRBV29-1 and TRBJ2-7; TRBD1 aligns with 8 central bases. The sequence came from a young man with HIV. The sequencing here drew on unsorted PBMCs, taken 1.5 years after starting antiretroviral therapy. The nucleotide sequence reads TGCAGCGTTGCTGGGACTGGACAGGGCTACGAGCAGTACTTC. The encoded protein is CSVAGTGQGYEQYF.